The rows below give T cell receptor beta chains drawn from one sample of a study of cytomegalovirus exposure and HLA in healthy donors. Profiling relied on immunoSEQ multiplex PCR, and the TCRdb table lists in-frame clones only, not all of them. This sample has about 190,000 clones, with about four fifths found just once. Specimen: PBMCs. The receptor set was obtained from a man aged 25 to 40 in good health and CMV-seropositive. Both conserved end residues are part of each CDR3.

J gene | V gene | CDR3 protein
TRBJ1-2 | TRBV4-2 | CASSDVGGRGYGYTF
TRBJ2-5 | TRBV5-1 | CASSPMTGGQETQYF
TRBJ1-1 | TRBV7-2 | CASSLTGGTEAFF
TRBJ1-3 | TRBV25-1 | CASSDPYYSSGNTIYF
TRBJ1-4 | TRBV7-2 | CASSFEVDEKLFF
TRBJ2-1 | TRBV7-2 | CASSFYSGTGALGQFF
TRBJ2-3 | TRBV9 | CASSVGRTGGTDTQYF
TRBJ1-6 | TRBV18 | CASSSGQEEVSPLHF
TRBJ2-7 | TRBV27 | CASTGSLGEQYF
TRBJ2-1 | TRBV7-8 | CASSLVGGITGEQFF
TRBJ1-2 | TRBV25-1 | CASSSTGTGPYGYTF
TRBJ1-5 | TRBV28 | CASSPPQGDGNQPQHF
TRBJ2-2 | TRBV7-3 | CASSLHGTANTGELFF
TRBJ1-2 | TRBV27 | CASKLSGTGGGYTF